This T cell receptor (beta chain) was captured by sequencing in a study of OX40 agonist ivuxolimab in advanced cancers. Whole-study results and caveats: Nonresponders included some who also had low normalized T-cell clonal expansion. The investigators did not determine what antigen specificity the expanded peripheral T cells had.

The method was immunoSEQ multiplex PCR; TCRdb's version includes in-frame clones alone and lacks a portion of them. The sample carries fewer than 70,000 clones, about 90% recorded once. Autoimmune disease history or systemic immunosuppression led to patients being barred. Comments on this clone: What it binds is not known.

Trimming took off 0 bases at V and 0 bases at J, with 6 bases between the two ends. CDR1 SGHRS and CDR2 YFSETQ come from the germline V gene. This CDR3 comprises 14 residues. This TCR derives from an adult with an advanced solid tumor such as melanoma, head and neck, liver or kidney cancer. V gene TRBV5-1 combines with J gene TRBJ1-2; D remains ambiguous. This specimen was CD4+ or CD8+ T cells sorted from blood, taken in a trial of the OX40 agonist ivuxolimab. The CDR3 nucleotides read TGCGCCAGCAGCTTGGGGAATCCTAACTATGGCTACACCTTC. It codes for CASSLGNPNYGYTF.